Listed below are T cell receptor beta chains from one sample, sequenced in a study of OX40 agonist ivuxolimab in advanced cancers. Profiling relied on immunoSEQ multiplex PCR, and the TCRdb table lists in-frame clones only, not all of them. The table includes 65,000 to 80,000 clones, approximately 91% detected once. The sequencing here drew on CD4+ or CD8+ T cells sorted from blood, taken in a trial of the OX40 agonist ivuxolimab. The source is an adult with an advanced solid tumor such as melanoma, head and neck, liver or kidney cancer. The conserved cysteine and the conserved F or W are not part of the CDR3 here.

J: TRBJ2-3
V: TRBV10-2
CDR3: ASSPARLAGGTDTQY

J: TRBJ2-1
V: TRBV5-1
CDR3: ASRYREASNEQF

J: TRBJ2-7
V: TRBV4-2
CDR3: ASSQPGQGTYEQY

J: TRBJ2-3
V: TRBV11-2
CDR3: ASSSQVTDTQY

J: TRBJ1-1
V: TRBV7-2
CDR3: ASSLPFREGMVRDTEAF

J: TRBJ2-5
V: TRBV5-4
CDR3: ASSAPTGTETQY

J: TRBJ1-1
V: TRBV15
CDR3: ATASRGLNTEAF

J: TRBJ2-5
V: TRBV9
CDR3: ASSVGTSGGQETQY

J: TRBJ2-3
V: TRBV7-9
CDR3: ASSRSGNTDTQY

J: TRBJ2-7
V: TRBV11-2
CDR3: ASSPLHEGEQY

J: TRBJ2-5
V: TRBV5-6
CDR3: ASSSFGTGGLETQY

J: TRBJ1-2
V: TRBV19
CDR3: ASRYYGYT

J: TRBJ1-4
V: TRBV6-6
CDR3: ASSRNEKLF

J: TRBJ2-7
V: TRBV19
CDR3: ASSNDRGHEQY

J: TRBJ1-2
V: TRBV11-3
CDR3: ASSNHLGKTYGYT

J: TRBJ2-3
V: TRBV6-1
CDR3: ASRLAGGTDTQY

J: TRBJ2-2
V: TRBV7-5
CDR3: VRSFEDRGSRGLF

J: TRBJ2-7
V: TRBV15
CDR3: ATSRDPLYEQY

J: TRBJ2-7
V: TRBV18
CDR3: ASSPFTDRVREQY

J: TRBJ2-5
V: TRBV7-9
CDR3: ASSLALDFQETQY

J: TRBJ1-6
V: TRBV7-9
CDR3: ASSLTNSPLH

J: TRBJ2-6
V: TRBV30
CDR3: AWSTGQGLGANVLT

J: TRBJ2-3
V: TRBV18
CDR3: ASSPSEGQGDTQY